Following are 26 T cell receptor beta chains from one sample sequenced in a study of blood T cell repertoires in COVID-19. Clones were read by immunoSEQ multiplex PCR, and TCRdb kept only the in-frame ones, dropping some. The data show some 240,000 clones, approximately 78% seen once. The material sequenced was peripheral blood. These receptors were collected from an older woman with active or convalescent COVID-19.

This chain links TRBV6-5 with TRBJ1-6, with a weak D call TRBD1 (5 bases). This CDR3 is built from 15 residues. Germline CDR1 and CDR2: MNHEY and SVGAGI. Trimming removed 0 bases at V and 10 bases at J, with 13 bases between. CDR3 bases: TGTGCCAGCAGTTACTCGTATCAGGGTGGGTCACCCCTCCACTTT. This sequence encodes CASSYSYQGGSPLHF.

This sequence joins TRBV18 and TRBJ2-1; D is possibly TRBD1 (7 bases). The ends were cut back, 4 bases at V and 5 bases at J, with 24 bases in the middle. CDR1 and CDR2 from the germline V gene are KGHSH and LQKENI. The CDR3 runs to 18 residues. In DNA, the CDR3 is TGTGCCAGCTCACTGACGATGACAGGGCGGGAACCCCACAATGAGCAGTTCTTC. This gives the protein CASSLTMTGREPHNEQFF.

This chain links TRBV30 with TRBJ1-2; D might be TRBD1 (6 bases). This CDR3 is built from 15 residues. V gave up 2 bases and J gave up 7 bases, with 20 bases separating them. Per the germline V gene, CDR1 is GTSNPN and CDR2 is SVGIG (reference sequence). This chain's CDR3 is CAWSPVNSPRGGYTF. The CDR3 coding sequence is TGTGCCTGGAGTCCGGTGAACAGCCCCAGGGGTGGCTACACCTTC.

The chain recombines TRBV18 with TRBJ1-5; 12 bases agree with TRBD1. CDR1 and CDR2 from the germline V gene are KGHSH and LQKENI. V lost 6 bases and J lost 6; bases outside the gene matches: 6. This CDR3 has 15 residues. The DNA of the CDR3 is TGTGCCAGCTCCCCCGGGACAGGGGGCTCTCAGCCCCAGCATTTT. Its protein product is CASSPGTGGSQPQHF.

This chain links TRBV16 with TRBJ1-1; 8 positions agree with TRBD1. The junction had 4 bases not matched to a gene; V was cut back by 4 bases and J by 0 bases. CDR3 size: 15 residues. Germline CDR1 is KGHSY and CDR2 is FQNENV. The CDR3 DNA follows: TGTGCCAGCAGCCCGCCAGGGGGCGTGAACACTGAAGCTTTCTTT. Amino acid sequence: CASSPPGGVNTEAFF.

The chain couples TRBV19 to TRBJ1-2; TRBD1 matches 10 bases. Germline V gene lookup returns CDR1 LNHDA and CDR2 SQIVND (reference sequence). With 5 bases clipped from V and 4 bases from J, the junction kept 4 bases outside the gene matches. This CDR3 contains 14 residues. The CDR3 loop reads CASSDRGLGYGYTF. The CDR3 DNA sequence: TGTGCCAGTAGTGACAGGGGGCTGGGCTATGGCTACACCTTC.

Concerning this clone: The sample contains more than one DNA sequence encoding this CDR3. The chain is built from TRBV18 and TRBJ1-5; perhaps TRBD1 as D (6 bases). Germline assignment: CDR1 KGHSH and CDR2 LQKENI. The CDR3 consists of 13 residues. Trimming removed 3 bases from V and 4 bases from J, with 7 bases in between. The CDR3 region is CASSPGQNQPQHF. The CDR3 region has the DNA TGTGCCAGCTCACCCGGACAGAATCAGCCCCAGCATTTT.

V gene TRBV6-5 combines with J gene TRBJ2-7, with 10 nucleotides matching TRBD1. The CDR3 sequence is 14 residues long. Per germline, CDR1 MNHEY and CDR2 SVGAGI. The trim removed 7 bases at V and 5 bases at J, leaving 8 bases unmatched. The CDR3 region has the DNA TGTGCCAGCAAACGGACAGGGGGGATGCACGAGCAGTACTTC. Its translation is CASKRTGGMHEQYF.

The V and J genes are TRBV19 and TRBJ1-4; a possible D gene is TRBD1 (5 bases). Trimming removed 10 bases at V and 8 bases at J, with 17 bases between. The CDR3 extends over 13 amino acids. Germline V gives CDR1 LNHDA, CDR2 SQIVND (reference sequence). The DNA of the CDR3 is TGTGCCACCAGCGGGGGTTGGGGGGAAAAACTGTTTTTT. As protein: CATSGGWGEKLFF.

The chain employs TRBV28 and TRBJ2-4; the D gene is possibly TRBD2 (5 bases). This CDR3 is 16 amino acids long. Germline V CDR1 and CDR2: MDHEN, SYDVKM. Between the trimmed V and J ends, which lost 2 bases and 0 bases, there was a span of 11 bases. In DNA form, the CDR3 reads TGTGCCAGCAGTTTACGGGATATGATAGCCAAAAACATTCAGTACTTC. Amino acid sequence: CASSLRDMIAKNIQYF.

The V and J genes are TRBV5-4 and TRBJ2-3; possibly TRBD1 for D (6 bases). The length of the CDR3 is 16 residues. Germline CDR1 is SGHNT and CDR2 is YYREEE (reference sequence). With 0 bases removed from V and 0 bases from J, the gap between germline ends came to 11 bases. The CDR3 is CASSLEGTRSTDTQYF. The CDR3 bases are TGTGCCAGCAGCTTGGAAGGGACACGCAGCACAGATACGCAGTATTTT.

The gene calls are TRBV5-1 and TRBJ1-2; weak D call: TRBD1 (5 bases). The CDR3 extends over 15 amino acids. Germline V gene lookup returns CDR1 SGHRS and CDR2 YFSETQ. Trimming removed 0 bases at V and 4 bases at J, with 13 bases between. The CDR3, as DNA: TGCGCCAGCAGCTTGGGCGCAGGGTTAGGCTATGGCTACACCTTC. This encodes CASSLGAGLGYGYTF.

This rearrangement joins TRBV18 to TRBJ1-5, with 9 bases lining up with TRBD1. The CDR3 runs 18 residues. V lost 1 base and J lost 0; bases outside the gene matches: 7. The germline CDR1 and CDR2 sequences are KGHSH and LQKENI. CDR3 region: CASSPQPPGQGSNQPQHF. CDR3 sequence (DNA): TGTGCCAGCTCACCACAGCCCCCGGGACAGGGTAGCAATCAGCCCCAGCATTTT.

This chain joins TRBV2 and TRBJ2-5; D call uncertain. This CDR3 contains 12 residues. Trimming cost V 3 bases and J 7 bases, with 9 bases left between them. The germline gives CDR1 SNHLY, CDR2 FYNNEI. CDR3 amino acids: CASSEERGTQYF. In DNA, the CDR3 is TGTGCCAGCAGTGAGGAGCGCGGGACCCAGTACTTC.

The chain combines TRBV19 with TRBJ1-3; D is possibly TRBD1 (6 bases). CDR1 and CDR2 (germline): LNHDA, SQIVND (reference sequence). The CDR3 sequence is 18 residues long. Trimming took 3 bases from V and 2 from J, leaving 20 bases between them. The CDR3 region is CASSIPPSAGVAGNTIYF. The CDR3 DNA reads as TGTGCCAGTAGTATCCCTCCCTCTGCAGGGGTGGCTGGAAACACCATATATTTT.

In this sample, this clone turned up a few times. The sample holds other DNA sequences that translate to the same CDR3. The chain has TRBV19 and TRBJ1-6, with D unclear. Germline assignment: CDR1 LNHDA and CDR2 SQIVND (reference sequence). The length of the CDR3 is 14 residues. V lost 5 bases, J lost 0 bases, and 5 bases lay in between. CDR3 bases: TGTGCCAGTAGTTATAGCTCCTATAATTCACCCCTCCACTTT. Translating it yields CASSYSSYNSPLHF.

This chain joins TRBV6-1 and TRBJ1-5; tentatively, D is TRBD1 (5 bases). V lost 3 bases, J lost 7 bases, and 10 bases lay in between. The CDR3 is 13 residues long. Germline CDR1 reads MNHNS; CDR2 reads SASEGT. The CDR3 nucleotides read TGTGCCAGCAGTGACGCCTGGGGCCAGCCCCAGCATTTT. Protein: CASSDAWGQPQHF.

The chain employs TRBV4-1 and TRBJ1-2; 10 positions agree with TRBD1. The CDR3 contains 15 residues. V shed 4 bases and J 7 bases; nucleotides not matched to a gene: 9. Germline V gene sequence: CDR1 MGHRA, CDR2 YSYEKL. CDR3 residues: CASSPREGDRGGYTF. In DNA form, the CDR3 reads TGCGCCAGCAGCCCCCGCGAGGGGGACAGGGGTGGCTACACCTTC.

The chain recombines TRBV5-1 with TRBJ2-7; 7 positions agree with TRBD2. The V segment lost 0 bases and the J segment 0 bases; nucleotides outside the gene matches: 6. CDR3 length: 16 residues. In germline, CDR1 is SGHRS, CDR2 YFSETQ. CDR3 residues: CASSLAGRPYSYEQYF. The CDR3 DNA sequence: TGCGCCAGCAGCTTGGCCGGGAGGCCCTACTCCTACGAGCAGTACTTC.

In nucleotides, the CDR3 is TGTGCCAGCAGCCCCCTGGGGGCGGGGGGGGATGAGCAGTTCTTC. Translating it yields CASSPLGAGGDEQFF. The V call is TRBV7-3, the J call TRBJ2-1, with 9 bases lining up with TRBD2. This CDR3 contains 15 residues. The germline CDR1 and CDR2 sequences are SGHTA and FQGTGA. J lost 8 bases, V lost 5 bases, and 10 bases had no gene match. The whole variable domain, filled in from reference TRBV7-3 and TRBJ2-1, reads GAGVSQTPSNKVTEKGKYVELRCDPISGHTALYWYRQSLGQGPEFLIYFQGTGAADDSGLPNDRFFAVRPEGSVSTLKIQRTERGDSAVYLCASSPLGAGGDEQFFGPGTRLTVL.

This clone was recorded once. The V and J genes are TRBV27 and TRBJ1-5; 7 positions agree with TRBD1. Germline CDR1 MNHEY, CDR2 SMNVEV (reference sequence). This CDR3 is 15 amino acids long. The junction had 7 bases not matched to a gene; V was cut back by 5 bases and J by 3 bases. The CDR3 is CASSPTGLNNQPQHF. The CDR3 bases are TGTGCCAGCAGTCCGACAGGGTTAAACAATCAGCCCCAGCATTTT.

The CDR3 coding sequence is TGTGCCAGCAGTTTACCCTGGGACACCTATGGCTACACCTTC. The encoded protein is CASSLPWDTYGYTF. The V call is TRBV28, the J call TRBJ1-2, with TRBD1 as a possible D gene (6 bases). With 2 bases removed from V and 4 bases from J, the gap between germline ends came to 11 bases. CDR1 is MDHEN, CDR2 SYDVKM, per germline. This CDR3 comprises 14 residues.

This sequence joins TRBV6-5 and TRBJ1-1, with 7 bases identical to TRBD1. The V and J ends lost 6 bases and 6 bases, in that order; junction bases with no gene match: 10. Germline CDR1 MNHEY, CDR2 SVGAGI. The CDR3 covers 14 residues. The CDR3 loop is CASSTYGQAAEAFF. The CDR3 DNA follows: TGTGCCAGCAGCACCTATGGACAGGCTGCTGAAGCTTTCTTT.

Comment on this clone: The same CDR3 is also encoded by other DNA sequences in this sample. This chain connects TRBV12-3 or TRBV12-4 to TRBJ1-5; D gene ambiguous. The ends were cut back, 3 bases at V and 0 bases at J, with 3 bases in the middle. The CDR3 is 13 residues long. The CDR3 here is CASSFGSNQPQHF. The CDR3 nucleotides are TGTGCCAGCAGTTTCGGTAGCAATCAGCCCCAGCATTTT.

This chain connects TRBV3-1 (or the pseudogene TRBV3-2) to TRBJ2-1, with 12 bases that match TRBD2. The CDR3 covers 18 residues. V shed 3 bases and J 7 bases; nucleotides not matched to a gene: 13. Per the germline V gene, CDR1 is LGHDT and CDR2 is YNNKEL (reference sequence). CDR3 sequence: CASSQTPTTSGGGNEQFF. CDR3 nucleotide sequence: TGTGCCAGCAGCCAGACCCCAACGACTAGCGGGGGCGGGAATGAGCAGTTCTTC.

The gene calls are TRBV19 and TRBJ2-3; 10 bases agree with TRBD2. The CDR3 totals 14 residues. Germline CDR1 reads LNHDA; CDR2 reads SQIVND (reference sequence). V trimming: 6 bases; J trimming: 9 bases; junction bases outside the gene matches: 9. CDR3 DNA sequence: TGTGCCAGTAGACTAGCGGGGACCGTTGGAACGCAGTATTTT. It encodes CASRLAGTVGTQYF.